This T cell receptor (beta chain) was obtained from a study of CD4 T cells in relation to SARS-CoV-2 and coronaviruses (TCRdb year 2021). At the level of the whole study: In the ViraFEST assay, PBMCs were grown with antigen for nine to eleven days, and TCR beta CDR3s were then sequenced to identify antigen-specific clonal expansions. An HIV-1 Nef peptide pool or a no-peptide culture served as the negative reference condition. HLA restriction was mapped for shared crossreactive spike epitopes using patient-derived lymphoblastoid cell lines. At the level of individual TCR clonotypes, the study measured memory CD4+ T cell crossreactivity between SARS-CoV-2 spike protein and common cold coronavirus spike proteins. Samples from a few pre-COVID donors and the naive versus memory experiments were sequenced with the Adaptive Biotechnologies TCR-sequencing kit; other data were Illumina-based. For other donors in the study, expansion assays were sequenced with a different, Illumina-based TCR-beta assay. What the authors observed across the whole study: Memory CD4+ clonotypes crossrecognizing SARS-CoV-2 and at least one common cold coronavirus spike were found in around 59% of donors. Crossreactivity analysis was centred on spike protein, so crossreactivity against other viral proteins was not assessed. No donor contributed both pre-pandemic and post-infection samples, which limited tracing the source of pre-existing responses. Crossreactive clones showed significantly weaker SARS-CoV-2-driven expansion than monoreactive clones, consistent with antigenic imprinting. The study was constrained by small numbers of patients and of tested TCRs.

As for this clone: No antigen is known for it. Base qualities are missing; no much larger clone stands one base away.

The CDR3 runs 14 amino acids, cysteine and phenylalanine included. The DNA shown is the 42-base CDR3, in frame from base 1. Clipping removes 5 bases from V and 5 bases from J, with 8 as the unmatched junction base count. From a lookup of the germline V gene (reference sequence), CDR1 and CDR2 are SGHAT and FQDESV. CD4+ T cells from unexposed donors were collected before the COVID-19 pandemic (2011-2018). The EasySep CD4+ T cell isolation kit was used to isolate CD4+ T cells once the cultures had run for about 11 days. As cell number allowed, CD4+ T cells from unexposed donors were tested for reactivity to SARS-CoV-2 S and N and to four common cold coronavirus spike pools. Each well held 2 million or so PBMCs cultured in IMDM containing approximately 5.4% human AB serum and about 9.4 IU/ml IL-2. Half of the culture medium was replaced with fresh IL-2-containing medium on days 3 and 7. In general, every peptide culture condition was set up in three replicate wells. The leukapheresis product used for the unexposed donors was purchased from a commercial source. PBMCs were isolated from leukapheresis product or whole blood by Ficoll-Paque PLUS gradient centrifugation. The PBMCs went either fresh into the expansion assay or into cryopreservation at -140 degrees C. The QIAamp Micro DNA Kit was used to extract genomic DNA from the CD4+ T cells.

The method was the immunoSEQ multiplex PCR assay. Turning to the authors' computational methods: During preprocessing, nonproductive sequences were removed, as were CDR3s that did not start with C, did not end with F or W, or were shorter than 7 amino acids. The MANAFEST web app identified antigen-specific clonotypes based on expansion compared with the reference and other culture wells. A clone was considered positive if significant expansion relative to the reference culture was observed in 2 of 3 replicate wells at an FDR below 0.05. To be called positive, a clone also had to show significant expansion compared with every other tandem well and an odds ratio greater than 5. CDR3 homology was quantified as pairwise Levenshtein distance, calculated with the stringdist R package after three terminal residues were trimmed from each end. TCRdb limited this immuneACCESS table to in-frame rearrangements with V and J called. A share of clones is missing; checked studies link under half to unresolved V genes, and the rest is unexplained. Clone size and the V and J calls come from that table; the DNA yielded D and trimming. In all, the sample holds 20,000 to 25,000 clones, and roughly 69% of those were seen once. Around 12% of the sample is taken by the ten largest.

The clonotype comes from a human donor in good health. Rearrangement joined TRBV11-1 to TRBJ2-5, and TRBD1 matches 7 of the central bases. Sequenced sample: CD4+ T cells from PBMCs, cultured in vitro. The CDR3 reads as follows: CASSRMTGWETQYF. The sequence in DNA is TGTGCCAGCAGCCGAATGACAGGGTGGGAGACCCAGTACTTC. The variable domain in full, with residues beyond the CDR3 obtained from the reference TRBV11-1 and TRBJ2-5 genes, is EAEVAQSPRYKITEKSQAVAFWCDPISGHATLYWYRQILGQGPELLVQFQDESVVDDSQLPKDRFSAERLKGVDSTLKIQPAELGDSAMYLCASSRMTGWETQYFGPGTRLLVL.